These 27 T cell receptor beta chains originate from one sample sequenced in a study of blood T cell repertoires in COVID-19. Sequencing was performed with immunoSEQ multiplex PCR; in TCRdb, only in-frame clones are kept and a portion is missing. The sample records around 60,000 clones, over 60% being singletons. The sequenced sample consisted of peripheral blood. The receptors here all came from a man aged 25-45 years with COVID-19, enrolled during active disease.

Only one count was recorded for this clone. The CDR3 is CASSPGQGSPSSYNEQFF. CDR3 DNA sequence: TGCGCCAGCAGCCCGGGACAGGGGTCTCCAAGCTCCTACAATGAGCAGTTCTTC. The genes are TRBV5-1 and TRBJ2-1, with 10 bases lining up with TRBD1. The CDR3 runs 18 residues. From germline, CDR1 is SGHRS and CDR2 YFSETQ. V lost 4 bases and J lost 0; bases outside the gene matches: 10.

The rearrangement joins TRBV18 to TRBJ2-6; TRBD1 matches 8 bases. The CDR3 is 19 amino acids. Germline CDR1 and CDR2: KGHSH and LQKENI. Trimming removed 2 bases from V and 0 bases from J; junction bases left unmatched: 9. CDR3 DNA sequence: TGTGCCAGCTCACCAACCTTCGCAGGGGGCTACTCTGGGGCCAACGTCCTGACTTTC. Translated, it gives CASSPTFAGGYSGANVLTF.

This clone was seen only a few times. This sequence joins TRBV7-6 and TRBJ2-7; the D gene is possibly TRBD2 (6 bases). V lost 5 bases and J lost 0, with 17 bases in between. This CDR3 comprises 16 residues. Germline CDR1 SGHVS, CDR2 FNYEAQ. DNA for the CDR3: TGTGCCAGCAGCCCAGCGGGCAGCCTGAGCTCCTACGAGCAGTACTTC. Residues: CASSPAGSLSSYEQYF.

The chain is built from TRBV4-3 and TRBJ2-1; 9 nucleotides agree with TRBD2. Germline lookup yields CDR1 LGHNA and CDR2 YSLEER. V dropped 0 bases and J dropped 6; count of bases not matched to a gene: 9. CDR3 length: 17 amino acids. This CDR3 reads CASSQDQRGALTNEQFF. DNA for the CDR3: TGCGCCAGCAGCCAAGATCAGCGGGGGGCCTTAACCAATGAGCAGTTCTTC.

The count of this clone is one. The chain employs TRBV27 and TRBJ2-1, with unresolved D. Germline CDR1 MNHEY, CDR2 SMNVEV (reference sequence). The V gene lost 3 bases and the J gene lost 6 bases, with 18 bases spanning the gap. This CDR3 comprises 16 residues. The CDR3 DNA sequence: TGTGCCAGCAGTTTGTATCCCCTCCGTGGAGTCAATGAGCAGTTCTTC. This sequence encodes CASSLYPLRGVNEQFF.

The chain recombines TRBV6-2 or TRBV6-3 with TRBJ1-6; 9 bases line up with TRBD1. The CDR3 has 18 residues. V dropped 5 bases and J dropped 10; count of bases not matched to a gene: 18. The germline gives CDR1 MNHEY, CDR2 SVGEGT. The CDR3 bases are TGTGCCAGCAGTCTTTCACAGGGGGCGCGAATCGGGGGATCACCCCTCCACTTT. This encodes CASSLSQGARIGGSPLHF.

This chain links TRBV7-9 with TRBJ2-2; the match to TRBD2 covers 7 bases. CDR1 is SEHNR and CDR2 is FQNEAQ in the germline V gene (reference sequence). Trimming at V came to 8 bases and at J to 4 bases, leaving 4 bases not matched to a gene. The CDR3 is made up of 13 amino acids. The chain's CDR3 is CASAGEGTGELFF. CDR3 nucleotides: TGTGCCAGCGCGGGAGAGGGCACCGGGGAGCTGTTTTTT.

The chain carries TRBV6-2 or TRBV6-3 and TRBJ2-7; TRBD1 matches 10 bases. This CDR3 is 14 amino acids long. Germline CDR1 reads MNHEY; CDR2 reads SVGEGT. V lost 6 bases to trimming and J lost 6 bases; unmatched junction nucleotides: 8. The CDR3 loop is CASSSAGTGAEQYF. The CDR3 DNA reads TGTGCCAGCAGCTCCGCCGGGACAGGGGCCGAGCAGTACTTC.

Only one count was recorded for this clone. The rearrangement links TRBV5-6 to TRBJ1-2; D is possibly TRBD1 (6 bases). The CDR3 extends over 12 amino acids. V dropped 7 bases and J dropped 4 bases, with 11 bases sitting between them. CDR1 is SGHDT and CDR2 is YYEEEE in the germline V gene. CDR3 nucleotide sequence: TGTGCCAGCTATGACAGGCTCTATGGCTACACCTTC. Protein: CASYDRLYGYTF.

This clone came up a few times. The chain uses TRBV18 and TRBJ2-7, with D hard to call. With 6 bases removed from V and 5 bases from J, the gap between germline ends came to 11 bases. The CDR3 loop spans 12 amino acids. Germline V gene data show CDR1 as KGHSH and CDR2 as LQKENI. The CDR3 loop reads CASSPPRDEQYF. CDR3 in DNA: TGTGCCAGCTCGCCCCCCCGGGACGAGCAGTACTTC.

J is TRBJ2-7 and V is TRBV28, with 12 bases aligning to TRBD2. The ends lost 5 bases at V and 5 bases at J; junction bases unmatched: 4. The germline gives CDR1 MDHEN, CDR2 SYDVKM. The CDR3 contains 14 residues. The CDR3 DNA sequence: TGTGCCAGCAGTCGGACTAGCGGGACCCACGAGCAGTACTTC. Encoded protein: CASSRTSGTHEQYF.

This clone was seen only once. The gene calls are TRBV12-3 or TRBV12-4 and TRBJ2-7; D gene ambiguous. The CDR3 sequence is 13 residues long. Trimming removed 2 bases from V and 8 bases from J, with 13 bases in between. CDR3 sequence: CASSLINHGQQYF. The DNA for the CDR3 is TGTGCCAGCAGTTTAATAAATCACGGTCAGCAGTACTTC.

V gene TRBV19 combines with J gene TRBJ2-4, with TRBD2 as a possible D gene (5 bases). Deletions cut 7 bases from V and 0 bases from J, with 13 bases between. Germline V gene sequence: CDR1 LNHDA, CDR2 SQIVND (reference sequence). The CDR3 is made up of 15 amino acids. The CDR3 region is CASNPSGLAKNIQYF. The CDR3 DNA is TGTGCCAGTAACCCCAGCGGATTAGCCAAAAACATTCAGTACTTC. The whole variable domain, remainder taken from reference TRBV19 and TRBJ2-4, is DGGITQSPKYLFRKEGQNVTLSCEQNLNHDAMYWYRQDPGQGLRLIYYSQIVNDFQKGDIAEGYSVSREKKESFPLTVTSAQKNPTAFYLCASNPSGLAKNIQYFGAGTRLSVL.

Worth noting for this clone: Additional DNA sequences in this sample encode the identical CDR3. V gene TRBV6-2 or TRBV6-3 combines with J gene TRBJ1-2; tentatively, D is TRBD1 (5 bases). Trimming stripped 2 bases from V and 2 bases from J, with 6 bases between. The germline gives CDR1 MNHEY, CDR2 SVGEGT. This CDR3 has 13 residues. CDR3 loop: CASSYGGNYGYTF. The CDR3 DNA sequence: TGTGCCAGCAGTTACGGGGGGAACTATGGCTACACCTTC.

This chain uses TRBV4-1 with TRBJ2-4, with D maybe TRBD2 (6 bases). Per germline, CDR1 MGHRA and CDR2 YSYEKL. The CDR3 has 17 amino acids. V lost 1 base and J 0 bases, leaving 13 bases between the germline ends. CDR3 loop: CASSQGLVAVAKNIQYF. The CDR3 region has the DNA TGCGCCAGCAGCCAAGGTTTGGTAGCGGTAGCCAAAAACATTCAGTACTTC.

CDR3 sequence: CASGLVLAGGYEQFF. The CDR3 nucleotides read TGTGCTAGTGGTTTGGTACTAGCGGGGGGTTATGAGCAGTTCTTC. V gene TRBV12-5 combines with J gene TRBJ2-1, with 12 bases identical to TRBD2. The CDR3 totals 15 residues. CDR1 is LGHNT, CDR2 FRNRAP, per germline. Losses at the gene ends were 0 bases for V and 8 bases for J; bases not matched to a gene: 2. Using reference TRBV12-5 and TRBJ2-1 for the parts outside the CDR3, the full variable domain is DARVTQTPRHKVTEMGQEVTMRCQPILGHNTVFWYRQTMMQGLELLAYFRNRAPLDDSGMPKDRFSAEMPDATLATLKIQPSEPRDSAVYFCASGLVLAGGYEQFFGPGTRLTVL.

This chain uses TRBV10-3 with TRBJ1-1; TRBD1 agrees at 11 bases. The CDR3 is made up of 14 amino acids. Germline values: CDR1 ENHRY, CDR2 SYGVKD. V trimming: 2 bases; J trimming: 10 bases; junction bases outside the gene matches: 6. This CDR3 reads CAISEGQGALGAFF. CDR3 DNA sequence: TGTGCCATCAGTGAGGGACAGGGGGCTTTAGGAGCTTTCTTT.

The chain combines TRBV6-4 with TRBJ2-1; 7 positions match TRBD2. The length of the CDR3 is 14 residues. V lost 4 bases, J lost 6 bases, and 6 bases stayed unmatched. CDR1 MRHNA and CDR2 SNTAGT come from the germline V gene. CDR3: CASSGGEGGNEQFF. The CDR3 DNA reads TGTGCCAGCAGTGGCGGGGAGGGTGGCAATGAGCAGTTCTTC.

The chain carries TRBV7-8 and TRBJ2-1; TRBD1 aligns across 8 bases. Germline trimming cut 4 bases from V and 0 bases from J; bases unmatched to any gene: 2. The CDR3 spans 15 residues. CDR1 and CDR2 from the germline V gene are SGHVS and FQNEAQ. The CDR3 sequence is CASSSDRVSYNEQFF. Written as DNA, the CDR3 is TGTGCCAGCAGCTCGGACAGGGTCTCCTACAATGAGCAGTTCTTC.

J is TRBJ2-7 and V is TRBV4-1; TRBD1 might be the D (6 bases). Looked up from germline, CDR1 is MGHRA and CDR2 is YSYEKL. This CDR3 has 18 amino acids. Trimming shortened V by 3 bases and J by 0 bases, and 21 bases separated the two germline ends. The CDR3 here is CASSQEESRTANSYEQYF. The DNA for the CDR3 is TGCGCCAGCAGCCAGGAAGAGTCCAGGACAGCAAACTCCTACGAGCAGTACTTC.

This clone occurred a few times. This chain uses TRBV5-4 with TRBJ2-3, with D perhaps matching TRBD2 (5 bases). The CDR3 totals 16 residues. Germline assignment: CDR1 SGHNT and CDR2 YYREEE (reference sequence). The ends were cut back, 1 base at V and 0 bases at J, with 12 bases in the middle. The CDR3 reads CASSLNFGGSTDTQYF. CDR3 nucleotides: TGTGCCAGCAGCTTGAATTTCGGCGGGAGCACAGATACGCAGTATTTT.

This chain links TRBV11-2 with TRBJ2-7; tentatively, D is TRBD1 (6 bases). Trimming stripped 2 bases from V and 4 bases from J, with 18 bases between. This CDR3 region has 16 residues. In germline, CDR1 is SGHAT, CDR2 FQNNGV. CDR3: CASSLSLSAGEYEQYF. In DNA, the CDR3 is TGTGCCAGCAGCTTATCGTTATCGGCAGGGGAGTACGAGCAGTACTTC.

This chain connects TRBV5-1 to TRBJ2-3, with 9 positions matching TRBD2. Germline CDR1 SGHRS, CDR2 YFSETQ. V shed 2 bases and J 2 bases; nucleotides not matched to a gene: 6. The CDR3 contains 16 residues. The CDR3 DNA reads TGCGCCAGCAGCTTTCAGCGGGGGGATCCCACAGATACGCAGTATTTT. It specifies CASSFQRGDPTDTQYF.

The chain combines TRBV28 with TRBJ2-3, with a tentative D call TRBD1 (5 bases). Germline CDR1 MDHEN, CDR2 SYDVKM. Trimming took off 2 bases at V and 3 bases at J, with 12 bases between the two ends. The CDR3 loop spans 15 amino acids. The CDR3 is CASSLAAGPTDTQYF. The CDR3 DNA follows: TGTGCCAGCAGTTTAGCGGCAGGGCCGACAGATACGCAGTATTTT.

The rearrangement joins TRBV30 to TRBJ1-5, with a weak D call TRBD1 (5 bases). CDR1 GTSNPN and CDR2 SVGIG come from the germline V gene (reference sequence). V was pared by 2 bases and J by 6 bases, with 11 bases between. The length of the CDR3 is 13 residues. The CDR3 sequence: CAWSSTGGQPQHF. In nucleotides, the CDR3 is TGTGCCTGGAGTTCCACCGGGGGTCAGCCCCAGCATTTT.

The chain employs TRBV30 and TRBJ1-1; tentative D call: TRBD1 (6 bases). This CDR3 contains 15 residues. The germline V and J ends were trimmed by 5 bases and 1 base, with 17 bases remaining between them. Germline CDR1 and CDR2: GTSNPN and SVGIG (reference sequence). The CDR3 loop is CAWDLQGAGNTEAFF. CDR3 nucleotides: TGTGCCTGGGACTTACAGGGCGCAGGGAACACTGAAGCTTTCTTT.

This chain links TRBV30 with TRBJ2-6; 9 bases match TRBD1. CDR3 length: 15 residues. With V trimmed by 2 bases and J by 4 bases, 3 bases remained unmatched. The V gene's germline CDR1 is GTSNPN and CDR2 SVGIG (reference sequence). Written as DNA, the CDR3 is TGTGCCTGGAGTTTACAGGGGGCCGGGGCCAACGTCCTGACTTTC. This codes for CAWSLQGAGANVLTF.